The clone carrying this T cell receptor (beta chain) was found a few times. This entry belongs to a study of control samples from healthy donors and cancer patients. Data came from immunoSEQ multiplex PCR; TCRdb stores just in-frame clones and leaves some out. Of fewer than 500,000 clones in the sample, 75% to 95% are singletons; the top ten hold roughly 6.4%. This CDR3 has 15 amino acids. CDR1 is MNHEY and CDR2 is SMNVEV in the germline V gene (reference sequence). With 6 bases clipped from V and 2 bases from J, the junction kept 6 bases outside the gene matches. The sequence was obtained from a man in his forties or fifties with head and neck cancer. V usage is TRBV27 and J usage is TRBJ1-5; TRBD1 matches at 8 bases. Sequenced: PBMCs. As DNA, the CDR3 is TGTGCCAGCAGCAGACAGGGGTTCGGCAATCAGCCCCAGCATTTT. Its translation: CASSRQGFGNQPQHF.